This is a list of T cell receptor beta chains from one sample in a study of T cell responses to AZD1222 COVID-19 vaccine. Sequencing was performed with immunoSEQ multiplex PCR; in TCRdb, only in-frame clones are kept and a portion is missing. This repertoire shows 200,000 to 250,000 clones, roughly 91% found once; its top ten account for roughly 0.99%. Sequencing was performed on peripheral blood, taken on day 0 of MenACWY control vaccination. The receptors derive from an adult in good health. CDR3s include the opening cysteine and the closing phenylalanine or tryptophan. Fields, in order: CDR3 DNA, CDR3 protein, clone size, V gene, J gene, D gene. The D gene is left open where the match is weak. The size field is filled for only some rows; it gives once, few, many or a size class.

TGCGCCAGCAGCCAAGTGCAGGGGGCTCTTGCGCAGTATTTT	CASSQVQGALAQYF	-	TRBV4-3	TRBJ2-3	TRBD1
TGTGCCAGCAGTTCCCCAAGGGGAAATTCACCCCTCCACTTT	CASSSPRGNSPLHF	-	TRBV6-5	TRBJ1-6	-
TGTGCCAGCAGTTTATTCCAGAAGGGTGAAGCTTTCTTT	CASSLFQKGEAFF	-	TRBV27	TRBJ1-1	-
TGCGCCAGCAGCTTGGGTGAAAATCACTACGAACAGTACTTC	CASSLGENHYEQYF	-	TRBV5-1	TRBJ2-7	-
TGTGCCAGCTCCTCCGTAAGGGGTTACAATTCACCCCTCCACTTT	CASSSVRGYNSPLHF	-	TRBV6-5	TRBJ1-6	-
TGCGCCAGCAGCCTGTCGTTGGATGAAAAACTGTTTTTT	CASSLSLDEKLFF	-	TRBV5-1	TRBJ1-4	-
TGTGCCAGCAGTGGGTCCAGAAGAGCAACTAATGAAAAACTGTTTTTT	CASSGSRRATNEKLFF	-	TRBV6-1	TRBJ1-4	-
TGCGCCAGCAGCTTGGCCGGTATACGGCAGACTGAAAAACTGTTTTTT	CASSLAGIRQTEKLFF	-	TRBV5-1	TRBJ1-4	-
TGTGCCAGCAGCACCGGGATCAGAGGTGGCTACACCTTC	CASSTGIRGGYTF	-	TRBV3-1/TRBV3-2	TRBJ1-2	-
TGTGCCAGCAGCCAAGTTGACGGGGAACCCCAGCATTTT	CASSQVDGEPQHF	-	TRBV3-1/TRBV3-2	TRBJ1-5	-
TGCGCCAGCAGCTTGGCGGGACTAGAAGGCAATGAGCAGTTCTTC	CASSLAGLEGNEQFF	-	TRBV5-1	TRBJ2-1	TRBD2
TGTGCCAGTAGGCGCGCAGGACAGGGCGACGGCTACACCTTC	CASRRAGQGDGYTF	-	TRBV19	TRBJ1-2	TRBD1
TGTGCCTGGAGACTCCAGGGTCGCATGAACACTGAAGCTTTCTTT	CAWRLQGRMNTEAFF	-	TRBV30	TRBJ1-1	-
TGTGCCAGCAGCTCCTTAGCGGGGGTGTCAATGGTCAAAAACATTCAGTACTTC	CASSSLAGVSMVKNIQYF	-	TRBV7-6	TRBJ2-4	TRBD2
TGTGCCAGCAGCGCTGGGGGCGTCACAGATACGCAGTATTTT	CASSAGGVTDTQYF	-	TRBV9	TRBJ2-3	-
TGTGCCAGCTCTGGGGGAAATCAGCCCCAGCATTTT	CASSGGNQPQHF	-	TRBV3-1/TRBV3-2	TRBJ1-5	-
TGTGCCAGCAGCCGTCCCCCGCAGGAGGAAAAACTGTTTTTT	CASSRPPQEEKLFF	once	TRBV7-9	TRBJ1-4	-
TGTGCCAGCAGCCTAGGGCAGATAATCTCTGGAAACACCATATATTTT	CASSLGQIISGNTIYF	-	TRBV3-1/TRBV3-2	TRBJ1-3	-
TGTGCCAGCAGCCAAGATAAAAGGGGGCGGACTGAAGCTTTCTTT	CASSQDKRGRTEAFF	-	TRBV4-2	TRBJ1-1	TRBD1
TGCGCCAGCAGCCAAGTAGGGGCCCCAAGCTCCTACAATGAGCAGTTCTTC	CASSQVGAPSSYNEQFF	-	TRBV4-1	TRBJ2-1	-
TGTGCCAGCAGCAATGTAGGGCGGGAGACCCAGTACTTC	CASSNVGRETQYF	once	TRBV9	TRBJ2-5	-
TGTGCCAGCTCATCAGACAGAGAACCTTACAATGAGCAGTTCTTC	CASSSDREPYNEQFF	-	TRBV18	TRBJ2-1	-
TGCGCCAGCAGCTGGGCAGGGGGAGCTCGGATTGAGCAGTTCTTC	CASSWAGGARIEQFF	-	TRBV5-1	TRBJ2-1	TRBD1
TGTGCCAGCAGCCAAGTATTCCGGTCAGAGCCGTACTTC	CASSQVFRSEPYF	-	TRBV14	TRBJ2-7	-
TGTGCCAGTTCCCGGGACCGCGCAGTCTCCGGGGAGCTGTTTTTT	CASSRDRAVSGELFF	-	TRBV2	TRBJ2-2	-
TGTGCCAGCAGTCTTCAGGAGTATAATTCACCCCTCCACTTT	CASSLQEYNSPLHF	-	TRBV28	TRBJ1-6	-
TGCGCCAGCAGCACCACCGGGACAGGGGATTCACCCCTCCACTTT	CASSTTGTGDSPLHF	-	TRBV5-1	TRBJ1-6	TRBD1
TGTGCCTGGAGTGTATCGGGGGCGTTGACCGGGGAGCTGTTTTTT	CAWSVSGALTGELFF	-	TRBV30	TRBJ2-2	-
TGCGCCAGCAGCTTAGACAGGGGAGAGGCTAGGGGCGGCTACACCTTC	CASSLDRGEARGGYTF	-	TRBV5-1	TRBJ1-2	TRBD1
TGTGCCAGCAGCAGCAGAACAGGGAACTCTGGAAACACCATATATTTT	CASSSRTGNSGNTIYF	-	TRBV7-2	TRBJ1-3	-
TGTGCCAGCAGCCAAGGGACAGGGGGTCTCTACTATGGCTACACCTTC	CASSQGTGGLYYGYTF	-	TRBV5-4	TRBJ1-2	TRBD1
TGTGCCAGCAGCCAAGGAAACACCATATATTTT	CASSQGNTIYF	-	TRBV3-1/TRBV3-2	TRBJ1-3	-
TGTGCCAGCAGCTTGGGACCTAGCGGGGGTTACGAGCAGTACTTC	CASSLGPSGGYEQYF	few	TRBV5-8	TRBJ2-7	TRBD2
TGTGCCAGCAGTTACGGAGGGGGCGCTTATGGCTACACCTTC	CASSYGGGAYGYTF	-	TRBV6-5	TRBJ1-2	TRBD1
TGTGCCAGCAGCCCGCCCGGGTGGGAAACCGGGGAGCTGTTTTTT	CASSPPGWETGELFF	-	TRBV3-1/TRBV3-2	TRBJ2-2	-
TGTGCCACCAGGACAGATCGCTATGGCTACACCTTC	CATRTDRYGYTF	once	TRBV19	TRBJ1-2	-
TGTGCCAGCAACATGGACAGGCCTGACACCGGGGAGCTGTTTTTT	CASNMDRPDTGELFF	-	TRBV7-8	TRBJ2-2	TRBD1
TGTGCCAGCAGGGGTACAGATACGCAGTATTTT	CASRGTDTQYF	-	TRBV3-1/TRBV3-2	TRBJ2-3	-
TGTGCCAGCAGCGAACAGGGATTGGAGACCCAGTACTTC	CASSEQGLETQYF	-	TRBV7-2	TRBJ2-5	-
TGTGCCTGGAGTGTATCGAACACTGAAGCTTTCTTT	CAWSVSNTEAFF	-	TRBV30	TRBJ1-1	-
TGTGCCAGCTCATCGCTAGCGGGGGGGCCCCACCATGAGCAGTTCTTC	CASSSLAGGPHHEQFF	-	TRBV18	TRBJ2-1	TRBD2
TGCGCCAGCAGCTGGGGGACGCCGGGGGAGAGTTCACCCCTCCACTTT	CASSWGTPGESSPLHF	-	TRBV5-1	TRBJ1-6	-
TGTGCCAGCTCACCCCAAGACCGCCTGCTGGTTGGAGAGACCCAGTACTTC	CASSPQDRLLVGETQYF	-	TRBV18	TRBJ2-5	-
TGTGCCACCAGCAGAAGGGGGGCAATCCCAGATACGCAGTATTTT	CATSRRGAIPDTQYF	-	TRBV15	TRBJ2-3	-
TGTGCCACCAGCCGCCAGCCGTATAGCTCTGGAAACACCATATATTTT	CATSRQPYSSGNTIYF	-	TRBV15	TRBJ1-3	-
TGTGCCACCTCTCGGGGTGGGAGCTCCTACAATGAGCAGTTCTTC	CATSRGGSSYNEQFF	-	TRBV19	TRBJ2-1	-
TGTGCCAGCACCCCGCTGGGGGCCGGCGGTCAGCCCCAGCATTTT	CASTPLGAGGQPQHF	-	TRBV28	TRBJ1-5	-
TGTGCCAGCAGGGCCGGGACTAGCTTGGCCAATGAGCAGTTCTTC	CASRAGTSLANEQFF	-	TRBV2	TRBJ2-1	TRBD2
TGTGCCTGGAGTCGACTAGTGGCCCAGGGGACCCAGTACTTC	CAWSRLVAQGTQYF	-	TRBV30	TRBJ2-5	-
TGTGCCAGCAGCCTCCTCCGCGACAGTGAAGCTTTCTTT	CASSLLRDSEAFF	-	TRBV11-3	TRBJ1-1	-
TGTGCCAGCAGCTTAGGAGGGGGAACAACTAATGAAAAACTGTTTTTT	CASSLGGGTTNEKLFF	-	TRBV11-2	TRBJ1-4	-
TGTGCCATCAAAGATGGGACTAGCTCAATAGATACGCAGTATTTT	CAIKDGTSSIDTQYF	-	TRBV10-3	TRBJ2-3	TRBD2
TGTGCCAGCAGCCGCCTCGATTCGCCCTACGAGCAGTACTTC	CASSRLDSPYEQYF	-	TRBV9	TRBJ2-7	-
TGTGCCAGCAGCCTGACAGGGGCGACCTACGAGCAGTACTTC	CASSLTGATYEQYF	-	TRBV13	TRBJ2-7	TRBD1
TGTGCCAGCACCCTAGGGGGACAGCTGAACACTGAAGCTTTCTTT	CASTLGGQLNTEAFF	-	TRBV28	TRBJ1-1	TRBD1